The rows below give T cell receptor beta chains drawn from one sample of a study of technical replicates of blood from several donors. Clones were sequenced by immunoSEQ multiplex PCR, and TCRdb holds only the in-frame ones, with some missing. The table has approximately 97,000 clones, 85% to 95% seen once. The sequenced sample consisted of T cells isolated from PBMCs. These receptors came from a human donor in good health. Both conserved end residues are part of each CDR3. A D gene is named only where the DNA matches it firmly. A clone size is listed for some rows: how often the clone was seen (once, few, many), or a class if it is expanded.

V gene	J gene	D gene	clone size	CDR3 protein	CDR3 DNA
TRBV7-9	TRBJ1-5	.	.	CASSLGGAGHQPQHF	TGTGCCAGCAGCTTGGGTGGGGCAGGGCATCAGCCCCAGCATTTT
TRBV5-1	TRBJ2-3	TRBD2	.	CASSLGGRVSDTQYF	TGCGCCAGCAGCTTGGGCGGGAGAGTGTCAGATACGCAGTATTTT
TRBV5-8	TRBJ2-2	TRBD2	.	CASSFLAAGELFF	TGTGCCAGCAGCTTCCTAGCGGCCGGGGAGCTGTTTTTT
TRBV4-1	TRBJ1-2	.	.	CASSQDWGRSDTLNYGYTF	TGCGCCAGCAGCCAAGATTGGGGCAGAAGCGACACTTTAAACTATGGCTACACCTTC
TRBV30	TRBJ1-5	.	.	CAWSVDSHHQPQHF	TGTGCCTGGAGTGTTGACAGTCACCATCAGCCCCAGCATTTT
TRBV5-1	TRBJ2-2	TRBD2	.	CASSSNSGSNTGELFF	TGCGCCAGCAGCTCGAATAGCGGGTCGAACACCGGGGAGCTGTTTTTT
TRBV9	TRBJ1-1	.	few	CASSVDYTEAFF	TGTGCCAGCAGCGTAGACTACACTGAAGCTTTCTTT
TRBV7-9	TRBJ1-1	.	.	CASSQTVMSEAFF	TGTGCCAGCAGCCAGACAGTCATGTCTGAAGCTTTCTTT
TRBV28	TRBJ1-1	TRBD1	.	CATGQDMNTEAFF	TGTGCCACGGGACAGGACATGAACACTGAAGCTTTCTTT
TRBV2	TRBJ2-3	.	.	CASSKESGTDTQYF	TGTGCCAGCAGTAAGGAAAGCGGCACAGATACGCAGTATTTT
TRBV4-1	TRBJ1-1	TRBD1	.	CASRPGQLNTEAFF	TGCGCCAGCAGGCCGGGACAGCTTAACACTGAAGCTTTCTTT
TRBV10-3	TRBJ2-1	TRBD2	once	CAIRQAGGGDEQFF	TGTGCCATCAGACAAGCGGGAGGGGGGGATGAGCAGTTCTTC
TRBV13	TRBJ1-2	.	.	CASSLQGFYGYTF	TGTGCCAGCAGCCTACAGGGATTCTATGGCTACACCTTC
TRBV14	TRBJ1-1	.	.	CASSPQGTEAFF	TGTGCCAGCAGCCCTCAGGGGACTGAAGCTTTCTTT
TRBV7-6	TRBJ2-7	TRBD2	.	CASSLLAGRVDEQYF	TGTGCCAGCAGCTTACTAGCGGGAAGAGTAGACGAGCAGTACTTC
TRBV7-6	TRBJ2-1	TRBD1	.	CASSGQGLGAFEQFF	TGTGCCAGCAGCGGACAGGGGCTGGGCGCTTTTGAGCAGTTCTTC
TRBV6-6	TRBJ1-3	.	.	CASSYGEAGNTIYF	TGTGCCAGCAGTTACGGAGAGGCGGGAAACACCATATATTTT
TRBV28	TRBJ1-1	.	.	CASSSALGGLNTEAFF	TGTGCCAGCAGTTCCGCCTTGGGGGGTTTGAACACTGAAGCTTTCTTT
TRBV2	TRBJ2-3	TRBD2	.	CAYLGGTTDTQYF	TGTGCCTACCTGGGGGGGACCACAGATACGCAGTATTTT
TRBV28	TRBJ2-7	TRBD1	.	CASTDSGGYEQYF	TGTGCCAGCACCGATTCAGGGGGCTACGAGCAGTACTTC
TRBV10-3	TRBJ2-6	TRBD1	.	CAISDRAGANVLTF	TGTGCCATCAGCGACAGGGCTGGGGCCAACGTCCTGACTTTC
TRBV6-5	TRBJ1-1	.	.	CASSPGVTEAFF	TGTGCCAGCAGTCCAGGGGTCACTGAAGCTTTCTTT
TRBV30	TRBJ1-1	TRBD1	.	CACTRRQGYTEAFF	TGTGCCTGCACCCGTAGACAGGGATACACTGAAGCTTTCTTT
TRBV14	TRBJ2-7	TRBD2	.	CASSQEKRASGRNDEQYF	TGTGCCAGCAGCCAAGAAAAAAGAGCTAGCGGGAGGAACGACGAGCAGTACTTC
TRBV28	TRBJ1-5	.	.	CASSLIQYSNQPQHF	TGTGCCAGCAGTTTAATTCAGTATAGCAATCAGCCCCAGCATTTT
TRBV7-2	TRBJ2-3	TRBD2	.	CASSLGWTSGSIDTQYF	TGTGCCAGCAGCTTAGGGTGGACTAGCGGGAGTATAGATACGCAGTATTTT
TRBV7-2	TRBJ2-3	.	.	CASSFTNELAPQYF	TGTGCCAGCAGCTTTACGAACGAGCTAGCACCGCAGTATTTT
TRBV18	TRBJ1-2	TRBD1	.	CASSNDRADYGYTF	TGTGCCAGCTCAAATGACAGGGCCGACTATGGCTACACCTTC
TRBV29-1	TRBJ1-1	.	.	CSVFFPRNLENTEAFF	TGCAGCGTTTTTTTCCCCAGAAACCTTGAGAACACTGAAGCTTTCTTT
TRBV4-3	TRBJ1-2	TRBD1	.	CASSQTETGNYGYTF	TGCGCCAGCAGCCAAACTGAGACAGGGAACTATGGCTACACCTTC
TRBV29-1	TRBJ2-3	.	.	CSAHLVDTDTQYF	TGCAGCGCCCACCTAGTAGACACAGATACGCAGTATTTT
TRBV19	TRBJ1-1	.	.	CASSYYLRDGGNTEAFF	TGTGCCAGTAGTTACTACCTCCGGGACGGGGGGAACACTGAAGCTTTCTTT
TRBV4-1	TRBJ2-1	TRBD2	.	CASSQPSGRAYNEQFF	TGCGCCAGCAGCCAACCGAGCGGGAGGGCCTACAATGAGCAGTTCTTC
TRBV28	TRBJ2-7	TRBD2	.	CASSLREGEQYF	TGTGCCAGCAGTTTAAGGGAGGGGGAGCAGTACTTC
TRBV5-1	TRBJ1-4	TRBD1	.	CASSRRTGETNEKLFF	TGCGCCAGCAGCCGGAGGACAGGGGAAACTAATGAAAAACTGTTTTTT
TRBV6-6	TRBJ2-3	.	.	CASSYAGLADTQYF	TGTGCCAGCAGTTACGCAGGGTTGGCAGATACGCAGTATTTT